This T cell receptor (beta chain) is drawn from a study of blood T cells in healthy people across ages. Study as a whole: Capture by template switching was about one barcoded beta molecule per two T cells. Study conclusions and caveats: Shifts in expanded clonotypes may have been confounded by donor CMV status, which was unknown. Per-million-T-cell TCR beta diversity fell roughly linearly with age.

Of note for this clonotype: Its antigen remains unknown.

Trimming stripped 3 bases from V and 8 bases from J, with 15 bases between. Looked up from germline, CDR1 is SGHRS and CDR2 is YFSETQ. The CDR3 consists of 14 residues. Alongside a J-beta primer mix, a sample-barcoded 5' primer served in a second PCR lasting about 7 to 12 cycles. From the 5' RACE reads, TCRdb called clonotypes with MiXCR, one entry per CDR3 protein. The table has about 750,000 distinct CDR3 sequences, about 53% seen once. Sequencing was performed on blood. The rearrangement uses TRBV5-1 and TRBJ2-1; perhaps TRBD1 as D (5 bases). This receptor was taken from a man aged 80 or over in good health. The CDR3 sequence is CASSSGPLRDEQFF. The DNA for the CDR3 is TGCGCCAGCAGCTCCGGACCCCTCAGGGATGAGCAGTTCTTC.